Detailed here is one TCR beta chain. Unique molecular identifiers were used in preparing the TCRbeta library. TCRdb re-called the PCR reads through MiXCR, storing one row per CDR3 protein. This table has around 370,000 distinct CDR3 sequences, around a tenth appearing once. The data belong to a study of T-cell reconstitution after alpha-beta-depleted transplantation in children. Trimming pared 0 bases from V and 4 bases from J, leaving 9 bases between. From germline, CDR1 is LNHNV and CDR2 YYDKDF (reference sequence). CDR3 length equals 15 residues. The J gene is TRBJ2-2, the V gene TRBV15; D possibly corresponds to TRBD2 (6 bases). The specimen was PBMCs from the stem cell graft donor, collected from the stem cell graft. The TCR originated in a human donor who donated a stem cell graft to a child with acute lymphoblastic leukemia. The CDR3 reads CATSRDAGSTGELFF. Here the CDR3 DNA reads TGTGCCACCAGCAGAGATGCGGGGAGCACCGGGGAGCTGTTTTTT.